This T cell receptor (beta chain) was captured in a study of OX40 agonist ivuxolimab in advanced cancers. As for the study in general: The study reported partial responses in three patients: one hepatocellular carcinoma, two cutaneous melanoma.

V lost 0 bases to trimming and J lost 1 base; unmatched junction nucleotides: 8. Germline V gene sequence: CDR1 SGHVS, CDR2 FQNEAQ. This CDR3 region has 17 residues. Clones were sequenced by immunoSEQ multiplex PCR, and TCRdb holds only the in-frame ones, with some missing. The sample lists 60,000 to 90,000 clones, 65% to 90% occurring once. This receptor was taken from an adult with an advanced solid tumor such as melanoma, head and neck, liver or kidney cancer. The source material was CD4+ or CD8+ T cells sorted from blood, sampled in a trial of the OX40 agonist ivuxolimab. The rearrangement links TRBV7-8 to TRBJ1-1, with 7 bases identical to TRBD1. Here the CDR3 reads CASSLATTGWRNTEAFF. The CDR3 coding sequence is TGTGCCAGCAGCTTAGCGACGACAGGGTGGCGGAACACTGAAGCTTTCTTT.